The next 20 T cell receptor beta chains were all read from a single sample in a study of blood T cells in healthy people across ages. Combining a sample-barcoded 5' primer with a J-beta primer mix, a second PCR ran for roughly 6 to 11 cycles. TCRdb reprocessed the 5' RACE reads with MiXCR, giving one entry per CDR3 protein. The sample lists 780,000 or so distinct CDR3 sequences; roughly 25% were seen once. The data were also submitted as part of a second study, on T cells of mothers and their children.

The sample consisted of blood. These receptors were collected from a boy between 10 and 17 years old in good health.

The chain uses TRBV9 and TRBJ2-1; the D call may be TRBD1 or TRBD2 (5 bases each). The CDR3 length is 15 residues. V was clipped by 4 bases and J by 5 bases, with 16 bases between them. Germline V gives CDR1 SGDLS, CDR2 YYNGEE. The CDR3 region is CASSPGRAAHNEQFF. Written as DNA, the CDR3 is TGTGCCAGCAGCCCGGGGCGGGCCGCCCACAATGAGCAGTTCTTC.

This chain links TRBV5-1 with TRBJ2-5, with D possibly being TRBD1 or TRBD2 (6 bases each). The CDR3 has 15 amino acids. Germline assignment: CDR1 SGHRS and CDR2 YFSETQ. The germline V and J ends were trimmed by 0 bases and 2 bases, with 11 bases remaining between them. CDR3 sequence: CASSLGSGAQETQYF. CDR3 DNA sequence: TGCGCCAGCAGCTTGGGGTCGGGGGCACAAGAGACCCAGTACTTC.

A few counts support this clonotype. The chain joins TRBV5-1 to TRBJ2-5; D may match TRBD1 or TRBD2 (5 bases each). Deletions cut 0 bases from V and 4 bases from J, with 10 bases between. The V gene's germline CDR1 is SGHRS and CDR2 YFSETQ. CDR3 length: 14 amino acids. CDR3 sequence: CASSLAKGRETQYF. In DNA form, the CDR3 reads TGCGCCAGCAGCTTGGCCAAGGGGAGAGAGACCCAGTACTTC.

This clonotype appeared a few times. This chain connects TRBV2 to TRBJ2-5; TRBD2 agrees at 9 bases. The ends lost 0 bases at V and 5 bases at J; junction bases unmatched: 4. CDR3 length equals 15 residues. Germline CDR1 reads SNHLY; CDR2 reads FYNNEI. The DNA of the CDR3 is TGTGCCAGCAGTGAAGCGCGGGGGGGTGAGGAGACCCAGTACTTC. It encodes CASSEARGGEETQYF.

This clonotype was picked up a small number of times. The genes are TRBV25-1 and TRBJ1-2, with a possible D match to TRBD1 (5 bases). The germline V gene encodes CDR1 MGHDK and CDR2 SYGVNS. The CDR3 is 13 amino acids. V lost 6 bases and J lost 5, with 13 bases in between. The DNA of the CDR3 is TGTGCCAGCAGACAAACAGGACCTTATGGCTACACCTTC. Its protein is CASRQTGPYGYTF.

The V gene is TRBV3-1, the J gene TRBJ2-5; 8 nucleotides line up with TRBD1. The CDR3 spans 15 residues. CDR1 and CDR2 from the germline V gene are LGHDT and YNNKEL (reference sequence). J lost 1 base, V lost 3 bases, and 4 bases had no gene match. The CDR3 nucleotides are TGTGCCAGCAGCCATCTGACAGGGGTCCAAGAGACCCAGTACTTC. Its translation is CASSHLTGVQETQYF.

In this sample, this clonotype turned up many times. CDR3 nucleotides: TGTGCCAGCAGTTTCCCTAGCGGGGGACCGGGAAATGAGCAGTTCTTC. Its translation: CASSFPSGGPGNEQFF. The chain has TRBV28 and TRBJ2-1; 10 bases agree with TRBD2. Germline CDR1 reads MDHEN; CDR2 reads SYDVKM. The CDR3 length is 16 residues. After removal of 3 bases from V and 7 bases from J, the junction contained 9 bases not matched to a gene.

This clonotype was found a few times. This rearrangement joins TRBV7-9 to TRBJ2-7; 7 nucleotides match TRBD1. The ends lost 5 bases at V and 3 bases at J; junction bases unmatched: 7. This CDR3 is built from 14 residues. Germline V lookup: CDR1 SEHNR, CDR2 FQNEAQ (reference sequence). Here the CDR3 reads CASSPRDRNYEQYF. The CDR3, as DNA: TGTGCCAGCAGCCCGAGGGACAGAAACTACGAGCAGTACTTC.

This clonotype has only a few counts. The rearrangement joins TRBV4-3 to TRBJ2-1; 8 nucleotides agree with TRBD1. The CDR3 contains 15 residues. Germline V CDR1 and CDR2: LGHNA, YSLEER. Trimming cost V 4 bases and J 3 bases; bases outside gene matches: 5. The CDR3 loop reads CASSPNRGFYNEQFF. Written as DNA, the CDR3 is TGCGCCAGCAGCCCGAACAGGGGGTTCTACAATGAGCAGTTCTTC.

V is TRBV14 and J is TRBJ2-5; D is uncertain. CDR1 is SGHDN, CDR2 FVKESK, per germline. CDR3 length equals 15 residues. The V end was cut by 2 bases, the J end by 5 bases, with 15 bases between. The CDR3 coding sequence is TGTGCCAGCAGCCAATTTCGGGCGGTAGGGGAGACCCAGTACTTC. Protein sequence: CASSQFRAVGETQYF.

This clonotype was recorded a few times. The CDR3 reads CASSDSIGYNEQFF. The CDR3 bases are TGCGCCAGCAGTGATTCTATCGGGTACAATGAGCAGTTCTTC. The chain combines TRBV10-2 with TRBJ2-1; D unclear. The germline V gene has CDR1 WSHSY and CDR2 SAAADI. This CDR3 contains 14 residues. The V and J ends lost 3 bases and 4 bases respectively, with 10 bases between them.

This clonotype has just a few counts. The J gene is TRBJ1-1, the V gene TRBV6-5, with D possibly TRBD1 on 6 matching bases. Germline V gene sequence: CDR1 MNHEY, CDR2 SVGAGI. CDR3 length: 13 amino acids. V lost 1 base and J lost 3, with 6 bases in between. CDR3 nucleotide sequence: TGTGCCAGCAGTTACTACAGGGACACTGAAGCTTTCTTT. It codes for CASSYYRDTEAFF.

The table lists this clonotype with a few counts. This chain joins TRBV11-2 and TRBJ2-5; 11 positions agree with TRBD1. The J call is in doubt because the DNA end fits TRBJ2-7 better. The CDR3 has 17 residues. CDR1 is SGHAT and CDR2 is FQNNGV in the germline V gene. The CDR3 here is CASSLERGTGGSYEQYF. Written as DNA, the CDR3 is TGTGCCAGCAGCTTAGAGAGGGGGACAGGGGGTTCCTACGAGCAGTACTTC.

A few counts support this clonotype. The rearrangement links TRBV10-3 to TRBJ2-5, with 8 bases that match TRBD2. With the DNA end fitting TRBJ2-1 better, the J assignment may be wrong. The CDR3 has 16 residues. Germline V gene data show CDR1 as ENHRY and CDR2 as SYGVKD. The CDR3 region has the DNA TGTGCCATCAGTGACTGGGGCGGGAGGTCTGGAAATGAGCAGTTCTTC. Its protein product is CAISDWGGRSGNEQFF.

This clonotype was detected a few times. The chain links TRBV28 to TRBJ1-2; possible D gene TRBD1, 5 bases. CDR1 MDHEN and CDR2 SYDVKM come from the germline V gene. The ends were cut back, 6 bases at V and 2 bases at J, with 13 bases in the middle. The CDR3 is made up of 14 amino acids. CDR3: CASSQGLPNYGYTF. In nucleotides, the CDR3 is TGTGCCAGCAGCCAGGGACTTCCGAACTATGGCTACACCTTC.

The sample holds a few counts of this clonotype. The rearrangement links TRBV15 to TRBJ2-2, with 9 bases fitting TRBD1. This CDR3 has 15 amino acids. J gave up 6 bases and V 2 bases, and 4 bases lay outside the gene matches. Germline V gene data show CDR1 as LNHNV and CDR2 as YYDKDF (reference sequence). The CDR3 nucleotides are TGTGCCACCAGCAGACCGGACAGGGGCGCCGGGGAGCTGTTTTTT. This translates into CATSRPDRGAGELFF.

The rearrangement joins TRBV5-5 to TRBJ2-2, with 8 bases lining up with TRBD1. The CDR3 has 15 residues. Unmatched junction bases numbered 5, after V lost 4 bases and J lost 3 bases. Germline loops: CDR1 SGHKS, CDR2 YYEKEE (reference sequence). CDR3 in DNA: TGTGCCAGCAGCGGACAGGGTCGGGACACCGGGGAGCTGTTTTTT. Translation: CASSGQGRDTGELFF.

This clonotype was detected only a few times. J is TRBJ2-1 and V is TRBV7-8; D may be TRBD2 (6 bases). Trimming left V 1 base short and J 7 bases short, with 8 bases between. This CDR3 spans 13 amino acids. Germline CDR1 is SGHVS and CDR2 is FQNEAQ. This CDR3 reads CASSLGGENEQFF. The CDR3 DNA is TGTGCCAGCAGCTTAGGCGGGGAGAATGAGCAGTTCTTC.

The chain links TRBV28 to TRBJ2-2; perhaps TRBD1 as D (6 bases). CDR3 length: 14 residues. CDR1 is MDHEN, CDR2 SYDVKM, per germline. V was clipped by 3 bases and J by 4 bases, with 9 bases between them. The CDR3 DNA is TGTGCCAGCAGTTTTGACAGGCCCACCGGGGAGCTGTTTTTT. Translating it yields CASSFDRPTGELFF.

This chain connects TRBV6-5 to TRBJ2-3; weak D call: TRBD1 (5 bases). This CDR3 contains 14 residues. Germline values: CDR1 MNHEY, CDR2 SVGAGI. V was pared by 5 bases and J by 3 bases, with 12 bases between. CDR3 in DNA: TGTGCCAGCAGTCGACAGACCAAAACAGATACGCAGTATTTT. This sequence encodes CASSRQTKTDTQYF.